A single sample gave rise to the 14 T cell receptor beta chains below, sequenced in a study of HIV-infected patients and healthy controls. All unsorted peripheral T cells were captured because whole blood was used without fractionation. Reverse transcription used 450 to 550 ng RNA and constant-region primers for alpha and beta. Using multiplexing indices, alpha and beta chain libraries were generated apart by chain-specific third strand synthesis. TCRdb re-derived calls from the 5' RACE reads in MiXCR, one entry per CDR3 protein. The repertoire holds about 10,000 distinct CDR3 sequences, with just over 8% as singletons. Sequences were obtained from blood. The source of these receptors is an adult in good health.

The chain carries TRBV7-2 and TRBJ2-5; D is unclear. V was cut by 5 bases and J by 5 bases, with 18 bases left in between. Germline CDR1 is SGHTA and CDR2 is FQGNSA. CDR3 length: 15 amino acids. Here the CDR3 DNA reads TGTGCCAGCAGCCCTAGATCGGTCATATGGGAGACCCAGTACTTC. It yields the protein CASSPRSVIWETQYF.

This clonotype counts as medium-sized. The DNA of the CDR3 is TGCAGTGCTGGACAGGGACCTGGAGAGCAGTACTTC. Its protein is CSAGQGPGEQYF. The chain carries TRBV20-1 and TRBJ2-7; TRBD1 agrees at 8 bases. The germline CDR1 and CDR2 sequences are DFQATT and SNEGSKA (reference sequence). The CDR3 loop spans 12 amino acids. Unmatched junction bases numbered 7, after V lost 5 bases and J lost 7 bases.

This clonotype was detected many times. Sequence at one end of the junction differs from germline and may be a read error. The J gene is TRBJ2-3, the V gene TRBV7-7; TRBD2 aligns across 9 bases. The CDR3 is 13 amino acids. Germline CDR1 reads SSHAT; CDR2 reads FNYEAQ (reference sequence). The CDR3 loop reads CASSSGTSNTQYF. Written as DNA, the CDR3 is TGTGCTAGCAGCTCTGGGACTAGCAATACGCAGTATTTT.

The sample holds many counts of this clonotype. This rearrangement joins TRBV12-3 or TRBV12-4 to TRBJ2-1; the D gene is possibly TRBD2 (6 bases). The CDR3 runs 14 residues. Trimming cost V 2 bases and J 13 bases, with 18 bases left between them. The CDR3 protein is CASSLWNRDSKQFF. The DNA of the CDR3 is TGTGCCAGCAGTTTATGGAACCGGGACTCCAAACAGTTCTTC.

J is TRBJ1-5 and V is TRBV24-1; a weak D match, TRBD1 (5 bases). Germline assignment: CDR1 KGHDR and CDR2 SFDVKD. The CDR3 spans 13 residues. Deletions cut 6 bases from V and 4 bases from J, with 9 bases between. CDR3 bases: TGTGCCACCAGTACGTCAGGGAATCAGCCCCAGCATTTT. This gives the protein CATSTSGNQPQHF.

By sample fraction, this clonotype is large. J is TRBJ2-3 and V is TRBV28, with 10 bases identical to TRBD2. The CDR3 covers 19 residues. Germline CDR1 and CDR2: MDHEN and SYDVKM. Trimming took 2 bases from V and 3 from J; bases not matched to a gene: 14. Here the CDR3 DNA reads TGTGCCAGCAGTTTAGAGGTCGGAGCTAGCGGGAGTTCGACAGATACGCAGTATTTT. Encoded protein: CASSLEVGASGSSTDTQYF.

The chain recombines TRBV6-2 or TRBV6-3 with TRBJ1-1, with D possibly TRBD1 on 5 matching bases. V dropped 2 bases and J dropped 2 bases, with 15 bases sitting between them. Looked up from germline, CDR1 is MNHEY and CDR2 is SVGEGT. The CDR3 has 16 residues. The CDR3 DNA follows: TGTGCCAGCAGTTACGAAGCAGGGAACCAAAACACTGAAGCTTTCTTT. It encodes CASSYEAGNQNTEAFF.

This clonotype was seen at least ten times. The chain joins TRBV7-2 to TRBJ2-1; no reliable D call. There are 12 residues in the CDR3. The V and J ends lost 5 bases and 8 bases respectively, with 10 bases between them. Germline values: CDR1 SGHTA, CDR2 FQGNSA. CDR3 in DNA: TGTGCCAGCAGCCCTCACATGGATGAGCAGTTCTTC. This encodes CASSPHMDEQFF.

This clonotype appeared a single time. The genes are TRBV20-1 and TRBJ2-7; 11 bases map to TRBD2. CDR1 is DFQATT, CDR2 SNEGSKA, per germline (reference sequence). After removal of 3 bases from V and 3 bases from J, the junction contained 7 bases not matched to a gene. The CDR3 sequence is 15 residues long. The CDR3 reads CSASPYLAGGYEQYF. The CDR3 DNA reads TGCAGTGCTAGTCCCTACCTAGCGGGAGGCTACGAGCAGTACTTC.

This clonotype was seen ten or more times. The chain couples TRBV4-1 to TRBJ1-5; D is ambiguous. CDR1 and CDR2 (germline): MGHRA, YSYEKL. This CDR3 region has 15 residues. The V gene lost 0 bases and the J gene lost 0 bases, with 6 bases spanning the gap. DNA of the CDR3: TGCGCCAGCAGCCAAGAGCAGGTTAGCAATCAGCCCCAGCATTTT. As protein: CASSQEQVSNQPQHF.

This chain links TRBV6-2 or TRBV6-3 with TRBJ1-5; D is unresolved. The V and J ends lost 0 bases and 5 bases respectively, with 8 bases between them. The CDR3 is made up of 14 amino acids. Germline V gene data show CDR1 as MNHEY and CDR2 as SVGEGT. DNA for the CDR3: TGTGCCAGCAGTTACTCAAACCGAGATCAGCCCCAGCATTTT. Protein sequence: CASSYSNRDQPQHF.

This clonotype is labeled as medium-sized. The rearrangement joins TRBV6-5 to TRBJ1-6; 7 bases are shared with TRBD1. The CDR3 totals 14 residues. Per the germline V gene, CDR1 is MNHEY and CDR2 is SVGAGI. V was pared by 6 bases and J by 11 bases, with 10 bases of the junction left unmatched. CDR3: CASSPDRKQAPLHF. Written as DNA, the CDR3 is TGTGCCAGCAGCCCGGACAGGAAGCAGGCACCCCTCCACTTT.

This clonotype is labeled as medium-sized. The J gene is TRBJ2-5, the V gene TRBV5-4, with 7 bases matching TRBD1. The CDR3 covers 14 residues. CDR1 is SGHNT and CDR2 is YYREEE in the germline V gene (reference sequence). The trim removed 4 bases at V and 1 base at J, leaving 4 bases unmatched. The CDR3 coding sequence is TGTGCCAGCAGCGCCGGGACAGCCCAAGAGACCCAGTACTTC. This codes for CASSAGTAQETQYF.

This chain joins TRBV10-3 and TRBJ2-5, with TRBD1 as a possible D gene (5 bases). This CDR3 is built from 11 residues. The V end lost 9 bases, the J end lost 4 bases, and 9 bases lay between the germline ends. Germline CDR1 reads ENHRY; CDR2 reads SYGVKD. The CDR3 loop reads CAIGTGETQYF. CDR3 nucleotide sequence: TGTGCCATAGGTACAGGAGAGACCCAGTACTTC.